Presented here are 20 T cell receptor beta chains from one specimen sequenced in a study of Ad26.COV2.S vaccination and SARS-CoV-2 variants. The repertoire was sequenced with immunoSEQ multiplex PCR; TCRdb's copy has only in-frame clones and lacks some. This sample has about 350,000 clones, with approximately 90% found just once. The sample here was peripheral blood, taken after recovery from COVID-19. These receptors all come from a human donor who had recovered from COVID-19.

J is TRBJ1-5 and V is TRBV2; 7 bases match TRBD1. V shed 6 bases, J shed 5 bases, and the junction held 13 bases outside the gene matches. Per germline, CDR1 SNHLY and CDR2 FYNNEI. CDR3 length: 16 residues. CDR3 nucleotides: TGTGCCAGCAGCCACAACCGGGACAGTCACGATCAGCCCCAGCATTTT. Translation gives CASSHNRDSHDQPQHF.

The J gene is TRBJ2-7, the V gene TRBV2, with D possibly TRBD2 on 6 matching bases. V lost 2 bases, J lost 2 bases, and 13 bases lay in between. Germline assignment: CDR1 SNHLY and CDR2 FYNNEI. The CDR3 consists of 15 residues. The CDR3 coding sequence is TGTGCCAGCAGTGAACCGGGACTGGATGCCTACGAGCAGTACTTC. Amino acid sequence: CASSEPGLDAYEQYF.

A few counts support this clone. V is TRBV7-2 and J is TRBJ2-7; D is perhaps TRBD1 (6 bases). Germline CDR1 SGHTA, CDR2 FQGNSA. Trimming shortened V by 3 bases and J by 0 bases, and 9 bases separated the two germline ends. The CDR3 totals 14 residues. This CDR3 is CASSFQTGSYEQYF. The CDR3 coding sequence is TGTGCCAGCAGCTTTCAGACAGGCTCCTACGAGCAGTACTTC.

The J gene is TRBJ2-7, the V gene TRBV2; 7 bases line up with TRBD1. The CDR3 runs 13 residues. J was trimmed by 5 bases and V by 8 bases; bases with no gene match: 9. CDR1 and CDR2 (germline): SNHLY, FYNNEI. Here the CDR3 DNA reads TGTGCCAGCGCCCGGGACAGAGAAAACGAGCAGTACTTC. This translates into CASARDRENEQYF.

The rearrangement uses TRBV6-2 or TRBV6-3 and TRBJ1-5; D gene ambiguous. The length of the CDR3 is 15 residues. Per the germline V gene, CDR1 is MNHEY and CDR2 is SVGEGT. Trimming removed 6 bases at V and 7 bases at J, with 19 bases between. The CDR3 region is CASSHYLGGQQPQHF. The CDR3 DNA sequence: TGTGCCAGCAGCCATTACCTCGGTGGTCAGCAGCCCCAGCATTTT.

About this clone: Germline is not matched at one junction end, which may reflect a read error. This chain joins TRBV3-1 (or the pseudogene TRBV3-2) and TRBJ1-5; tentative D call: TRBD1 (5 bases). The CDR3 runs 12 residues. The germline V gene encodes CDR1 LGHDT and CDR2 YNNKEL (reference sequence). CDR3 loop: CASSQGTLEINF. The DNA for the CDR3 is TGTGCCAGCAGCCAAGGGACATTGGAAATAAATTTT.

This clone was counted once. V and J are TRBV29-1 and TRBJ2-7; D unclear. V was pared by 4 bases and J by 5 bases, with 9 bases between. Germline V gene lookup returns CDR1 SQVTM and CDR2 ANQGSEA. The CDR3 runs to 11 residues. The CDR3 protein is CSVGRSHEQYF. In DNA, the CDR3 is TGCAGCGTTGGCCGGAGCCACGAGCAGTACTTC.

The chain employs TRBV2 and TRBJ1-1; 7 nucleotides line up with TRBD1. This CDR3 comprises 14 residues. Per germline, CDR1 SNHLY and CDR2 FYNNEI. The ends lost 3 bases at V and 1 base at J; junction bases unmatched: 2. The CDR3 region has the DNA TGTGCCAGCAGTGATTGGACAGGGAACACTGAAGCTTTCTTT. This translates into CASSDWTGNTEAFF.

The rearrangement uses TRBV5-1 and TRBJ2-5; D uncertain. V was cut by 0 bases and J by 1 base, with 13 bases left in between. CDR3 length: 16 amino acids. Germline V gene data show CDR1 as SGHRS and CDR2 as YFSETQ. CDR3 in amino acids: CASSLVFGSIQETQYF. The CDR3 bases are TGCGCCAGCAGCTTGGTTTTCGGCAGTATCCAAGAGACCCAGTACTTC.

Here the CDR3 reads CASSLPGRYGYTF. CDR3 DNA sequence: TGTGCCAGCAGCCTTCCGGGTCGCTATGGCTACACCTTC. J is TRBJ1-2 and V is TRBV5-4; D is undetermined. Trimming removed 4 bases from V and 4 bases from J, with 11 bases in between. Germline loops: CDR1 SGHNT, CDR2 YYREEE (reference sequence). This CDR3 region has 13 residues.

The chain uses TRBV5-4 and TRBJ2-7, with D possibly matching TRBD2 (5 bases). Germline CDR1 is SGHNT and CDR2 is YYREEE (reference sequence). Between the trimmed V and J ends, which lost 0 bases and 0 bases, there was a span of 13 bases. This CDR3 spans 16 amino acids. CDR3 nucleotides: TGTGCCAGCAGCTTGGAATTCAGGAGGAGCTCCTACGAGCAGTACTTC. As protein: CASSLEFRRSSYEQYF.

This clone was seen a single time. The CDR3 is CASSHQGEGVGQPQHF. The CDR3 coding sequence is TGCGCCAGCAGCCACCAGGGGGAGGGAGTAGGCCAGCCCCAGCATTTT. The chain employs TRBV4-1 and TRBJ1-5; 7 bases agree with TRBD1. Trimming at V came to 3 bases and at J to 7 bases, leaving 12 bases not matched to a gene. CDR1 MGHRA and CDR2 YSYEKL come from the germline V gene. This CDR3 has 16 amino acids.

J is TRBJ1-2 and V is TRBV24-1; no clear D gene. The CDR3 consists of 14 residues. CDR1 is KGHDR and CDR2 is SFDVKD in the germline V gene. V was cut by 3 bases and J by 1 base, with 8 bases left in between. The CDR3 loop reads CATSDGGHNYGYTF. CDR3 DNA sequence: TGTGCCACCAGTGATGGAGGGCATAACTATGGCTACACCTTC.

As regards this clone: Other DNA variants within this sample encode the same CDR3. The rearrangement joins TRBV7-8 to TRBJ2-1; 11 bases are a match to TRBD2. Trimming cost V 1 base and J 4 bases; bases outside gene matches: 0. This CDR3 is 15 amino acids long. Germline assignment: CDR1 SGHVS and CDR2 FQNEAQ. The DNA of the CDR3 is TGTGCCAGCAGCTTAGGGACTAGCGGGTACAATGAGCAGTTCTTC. This translates into CASSLGTSGYNEQFF.

The gene calls are TRBV7-2 and TRBJ2-5; TRBD2 aligns across 14 bases. Germline V gene data show CDR1 as SGHTA and CDR2 as FQGNSA. The J segment lost 0 bases and the V segment lost 5 bases, leaving 5 bases of the junction unmatched. This CDR3 is built from 17 residues. Here the CDR3 DNA reads TGTGCCAGCAGCGGACTAGCGGGGGGCCCCAACCAAGAGACCCAGTACTTC. Encoded protein: CASSGLAGGPNQETQYF.

The J gene is TRBJ2-3, the V gene TRBV9; D not resolved. The germline V and J ends were trimmed by 4 bases and 4 bases, with 7 bases remaining between them. This CDR3 region has 12 residues. Germline-derived CDR1 and CDR2 are SGDLS and YYNGEE. This CDR3 is CASSLRADTQYF. As DNA, the CDR3 is TGTGCCAGCAGCTTAAGGGCAGATACGCAGTATTTT.

The CDR3, as DNA: TGTGCCAGCAGCGTAGCTGGGGGAGGGCTCCGGACCTCTAGCACAGATACGCAGTATTTT. Amino acid sequence: CASSVAGGGLRTSSTDTQYF. The chain has TRBV9 and TRBJ2-3; 7 nucleotides line up with TRBD2. Germline lookup yields CDR1 SGDLS and CDR2 YYNGEE. This CDR3 has 20 residues. V shed 0 bases, J shed 0 bases, and the junction held 16 bases outside the gene matches.

The J gene is TRBJ1-2, the V gene TRBV9; D uncertain. Germline CDR1 SGDLS, CDR2 YYNGEE. CDR3 length: 12 amino acids. V shed 0 bases and J shed 8 bases, with 8 bases lying between them. The CDR3 loop reads CASSVAERGYTF. CDR3 nucleotides: TGTGCCAGCAGCGTAGCAGAGCGGGGCTACACCTTC.

DNA of the CDR3: TGTGCCAGTAGTGTCACAGGGCCTGGGGCCAACGTCCTGACTTTC. Translating it yields CASSVTGPGANVLTF. The chain employs TRBV19 and TRBJ2-6; D is perhaps TRBD1 (6 bases). Germline V gene sequence: CDR1 LNHDA, CDR2 SQIVND (reference sequence). The CDR3 contains 15 residues. The V and J ends lost 5 bases and 2 bases respectively, with 10 bases between them. Supplemented by reference TRBV19 and TRBJ2-6, the full variable domain reads DGGITQSPKYLFRKEGQNVTLSCEQNLNHDAMYWYRQDPGQGLRLIYYSQIVNDFQKGDIAEGYSVSREKKESFPLTVTSAQKNPTAFYLCASSVTGPGANVLTFGAGSRLTVL.

This sequence joins TRBV6-5 and TRBJ1-2; D is ambiguous. Trimming left V 6 bases short and J 9 bases short, with 17 bases between. The CDR3 length is 13 residues. Germline V gene sequence: CDR1 MNHEY, CDR2 SVGAGI. The CDR3 coding sequence is TGTGCCAGCAGCGAGAGGGTAGGTCAGAGCTACACCTTC. Translating gives CASSERVGQSYTF.